This T cell receptor beta chain comes out of a study of OX40 agonist ivuxolimab in advanced cancers. Method: immunoSEQ multiplex PCR; TCRdb's copy keeps in-frame clones and lacks some. The sample consists of fewer than 75,000 clones, about 85% of them appearing once. This CDR3 has 15 residues. Trimming stripped 0 bases from V and 4 bases from J, with 10 bases between. The germline CDR1 and CDR2 sequences are SGHRS and YFSETQ. Exclusion of a patient followed from autoimmune disease history or systemic immunosuppression. A note on this clone: This CDR3 is also generated by other DNA sequences in the sample.

The receptor was isolated from an adult with an advanced solid tumor such as melanoma, head and neck, liver or kidney cancer. V gene TRBV5-1 combines with J gene TRBJ2-2, with TRBD2 as a possible D gene (5 bases). The sequencing here drew on CD4+ or CD8+ T cells sorted from blood, taken in a trial of the OX40 agonist ivuxolimab. CDR3 protein: CASSLGGSSTGELFF. The CDR3 nucleotides are TGCGCCAGCAGCTTGGGCGGGTCTTCCACCGGGGAGCTGTTTTTT.